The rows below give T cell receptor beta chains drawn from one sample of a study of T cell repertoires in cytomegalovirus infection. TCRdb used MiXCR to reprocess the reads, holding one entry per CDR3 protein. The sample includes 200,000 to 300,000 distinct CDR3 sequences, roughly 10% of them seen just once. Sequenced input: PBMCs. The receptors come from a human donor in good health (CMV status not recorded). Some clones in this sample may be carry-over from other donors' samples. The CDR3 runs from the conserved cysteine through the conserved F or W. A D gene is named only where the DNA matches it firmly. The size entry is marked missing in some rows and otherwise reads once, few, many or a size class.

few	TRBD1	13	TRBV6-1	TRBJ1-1	TGTGCCAGCAGGGGACAGGGGCGGGCTGAAGCTTTCTTT	CASRGQGRAEAFF
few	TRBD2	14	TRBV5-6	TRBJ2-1	TGTGCCAGCAGGCAAGTCGGGGGGAGGAATGAGCAGTTCTTC	CASRQVGGRNEQFF
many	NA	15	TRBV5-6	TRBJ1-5	TGTGCCAGCAGTTTATCACAGGGCGCTAATCAGCCCCAGCATTTT	CASSLSQGANQPQHF
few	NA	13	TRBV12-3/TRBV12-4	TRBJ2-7	TGTGCCAGCTCGGTTACGGGGGCGAGCGAGCAGTACTTC	CASSVTGASEQYF
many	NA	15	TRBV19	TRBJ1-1	TGTGCCAGTAGTATATCCCCGGGGGCGAGCACTGAAGCTTTCTTT	CASSISPGASTEAFF
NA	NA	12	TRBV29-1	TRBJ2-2	TGCAGCGTTGACCGAAACACCGGGGAGCTGTTTTTT	CSVDRNTGELFF
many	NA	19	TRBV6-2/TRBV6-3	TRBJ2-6	TGTGCCAGCAGTTACTCGATAAGGGGTTTGCTCTCTGGGGCCAACGTCCTGACTTTC	CASSYSIRGLLSGANVLTF
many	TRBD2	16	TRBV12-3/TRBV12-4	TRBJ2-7	TGTGCCAGCAGCGACCCCGGGACTAGCCTCTCCTACGAGCAGTACTTC	CASSDPGTSLSYEQYF
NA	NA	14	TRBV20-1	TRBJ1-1	TGCAGTGCTAGAGATGCCCGGGGGAACACTGAAGCTTTCTTT	CSARDARGNTEAFF
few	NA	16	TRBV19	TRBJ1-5	TGTGCCAGTAGTATCTCCGTGCTCGGGTATATCCAACCCCAGCATTTT	CASSISVLGYIQPQHF
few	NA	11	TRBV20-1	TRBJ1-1	TGCAGTGAGGGGGGTCCCTGGAAAGCTTTCTTT	CSEGGPWKAFF
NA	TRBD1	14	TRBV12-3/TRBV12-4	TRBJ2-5	TGTGCCACCCAAATCGGACAGGGGAGGGAGACCCAGTACTTC	CATQIGQGRETQYF
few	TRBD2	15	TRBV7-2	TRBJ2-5	TGTGCCAGCAGCACGACTAGCGGGTCGGACGGGACCCAGTACTTC	CASSTTSGSDGTQYF